This record covers a single TCR beta chain. Original data processing: By means of reference gene primer amplification, nucleated cell counts were estimated. The repertoire was sequenced with immunoSEQ multiplex PCR; TCRdb's copy has only in-frame clones and lacks some. Clone size and the V and J calls come from that table; the DNA yielded D and trimming. The table has about 100,000 clones, around 90% seen once; the top ten hold under 7.5%. The data were obtained in a study of blood T cell repertoires in COVID-19. Study background: The United States, Italy and Spain provided the acute and convalescent COVID-19 samples. The analysed material was cDNA or gDNA that came from T cells, B-cell-depleted T cells, or PBMCs.

The germline gives CDR1 SGDLS, CDR2 YYNGEE. This CDR3 comprises 18 residues. The junction had 11 bases not matched to a gene; V was cut back by 0 bases and J by 7 bases. The chain has TRBV9 and TRBJ1-6, with 9 bases that match TRBD1. This clonotype originated in a man between 70 and 80 years old with acute or convalescent COVID-19. Sequenced input: peripheral blood. CDR3 amino acids: CASSVGISGGQGNSPLHF. The CDR3 coding sequence is TGTGCCAGCAGCGTAGGAATCTCGGGGGGACAGGGAAATTCACCCCTCCACTTT. The whole variable domain, remainder taken from reference TRBV9 and TRBJ1-6, is DSGVTQTPKHLITATGQRVTLRCSPRSGDLSVYWYQQSLDQGLQFLIQYYNGEERAKGNILERFSAQQFPDLHSELNLSSLELGDSALYFCASSVGISGGQGNSPLHFGNGTRLTVT.